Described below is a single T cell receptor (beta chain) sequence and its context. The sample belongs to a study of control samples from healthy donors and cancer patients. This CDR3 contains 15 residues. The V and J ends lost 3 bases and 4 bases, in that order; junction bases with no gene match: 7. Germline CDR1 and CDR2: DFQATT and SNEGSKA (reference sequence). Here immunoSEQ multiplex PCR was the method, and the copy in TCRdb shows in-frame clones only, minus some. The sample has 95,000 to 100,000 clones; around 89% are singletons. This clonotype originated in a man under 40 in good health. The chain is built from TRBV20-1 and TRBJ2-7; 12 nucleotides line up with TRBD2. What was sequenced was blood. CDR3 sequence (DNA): TGCAGTGCTAGTCCCGGGACTAGCGGGCCTTACGAGCAGTACTTC. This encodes CSASPGTSGPYEQYF.